The 25 T cell receptor beta chains below were found in one sample sequenced in a study of OX40 agonist ivuxolimab in advanced cancers. The protocol was immunoSEQ multiplex PCR, while the TCRdb copy is restricted to in-frame clones and leaves out a portion. The sample carries fewer than 25,000 clones, 65% to 70% recorded once. The starting material was CD4+ or CD8+ T cells sorted from blood, obtained in a trial of the OX40 agonist ivuxolimab. The receptors were gathered from an adult with an advanced solid tumor such as melanoma, head and neck, liver or kidney cancer.

This clone was seen more than once but under ten times. This chain uses TRBV27 with TRBJ1-3, with a tentative D call TRBD1 (5 bases). There are 16 residues in the CDR3. The V gene's germline CDR1 is MNHEY and CDR2 SMNVEV (reference sequence). The V end lost 5 bases, the J end lost 0 bases, and 14 bases lay between the germline ends. CDR3 loop: CASSRTKTVSGNTIYF. DNA for the CDR3: TGTGCCAGCAGTCGAACCAAGACAGTCTCTGGAAACACCATATATTTT.

This chain connects TRBV29-1 to TRBJ1-2; maybe TRBD1 (5 bases). The CDR3 extends over 13 amino acids. CDR1 is SQVTM, CDR2 ANQGSEA, per germline. V lost 5 bases to trimming and J lost 5 bases, with 15 bases between them. The CDR3: CSVWGEYAYGYTF. The DNA for the CDR3 is TGCAGCGTTTGGGGGGAATATGCTTATGGCTACACCTTC. The complete variable domain, with remaining parts taken from reference TRBV29-1 and TRBJ1-2, reads SAVISQKPSRDICQRGTSLTIQCQVDSQVTMMFWYRQQPGQSLTLIATANQGSEATYESGFVIDKFPISRPNLTFSTLTVSNMSPEDSSIYLCSVWGEYAYGYTFGSGTRLTVV.

This chain joins TRBV4-2 and TRBJ2-2, with D uncertain. V lost 6 bases and J lost 9, with 14 bases in between. This CDR3 is 13 amino acids long. Germline V gene lookup returns CDR1 LGHNA and CDR2 YNFKEQ. CDR3 DNA: TGTGCCAGCAGTGTGGACCCGACGAGGGAGCTGTTTTTT. Translated: CASSVDPTRELFF.

This clone was seen only a few times. This chain uses TRBV4-1 with TRBJ2-3, with a tentative D call TRBD2 (6 bases). Germline V gene sequence: CDR1 MGHRA, CDR2 YSYEKL. V dropped 0 bases and J dropped 2 bases, with 12 bases sitting between them. The CDR3 loop spans 16 amino acids. The CDR3 loop reads CASSQELASATDTQYF. The CDR3 nucleotides read TGCGCCAGCAGCCAAGAGTTGGCTAGCGCCACAGATACGCAGTATTTT.

The chain joins TRBV28 to TRBJ2-7, with a possible D match to TRBD1 (6 bases). Per germline, CDR1 MDHEN and CDR2 SYDVKM. V lost 6 bases and J lost 2, with 8 bases in between. The CDR3 is 12 amino acids. This CDR3 reads CASRGQPYEQYF. The DNA of the CDR3 is TGTGCCAGCAGAGGACAGCCCTACGAGCAGTACTTC.

V gene TRBV27 combines with J gene TRBJ2-7, with TRBD1 matching over 8 bases. Germline CDR1 MNHEY, CDR2 SMNVEV (reference sequence). Losses at the gene ends were 8 bases for V and 2 bases for J; bases not matched to a gene: 5. CDR3 length: 13 residues. CDR3 in DNA: TGTGCCAGCGCCTACAGGGGGGCCTACGAGCAGTACTTC. It codes for CASAYRGAYEQYF.

J is TRBJ2-3 and V is TRBV11-1; tentative D call: TRBD2 (7 bases). Germline V CDR1 and CDR2: SGHAT, FQDESV (reference sequence). This CDR3 spans 15 amino acids. V lost 4 bases, J lost 7 bases, and 18 bases lay in between. The CDR3: CASSWGGERTYTQYF. CDR3 nucleotides: TGTGCCAGCAGCTGGGGGGGCGAACGCACCTATACGCAGTATTTT. Using reference TRBV11-1 and TRBJ2-3 for the parts outside the CDR3, the full variable domain is EAEVAQSPRYKITEKSQAVAFWCDPISGHATLYWYRQILGQGPELLVQFQDESVVDDSQLPKDRFSAERLKGVDSTLKIQPAELGDSAMYLCASSWGGERTYTQYFGPGTRLTVL.

J is TRBJ1-1 and V is TRBV25-1; D is possibly TRBD1 (6 bases). V was cut by 4 bases and J by 8 bases, with 17 bases left in between. The CDR3 runs to 14 residues. The germline V gene encodes CDR1 MGHDK and CDR2 SYGVNS. CDR3 amino acids: CASSAAGAYGEAFF. CDR3 nucleotide sequence: TGTGCCAGCAGTGCCGCGGGGGCCTACGGGGAAGCTTTCTTT. Variable domain in full (rest from reference TRBV25-1 and TRBJ1-1): EADIYQTPRYLVIGTGKKITLECSQTMGHDKMYWYQQDPGMELHLIHYSYGVNSTEKGDLSSESTVSRIRTEHFPLTLESARPSHTSQYLCASSAAGAYGEAFFGQGTRLTVV.

This chain joins TRBV11-3 and TRBJ2-7; D might be TRBD1 or TRBD2, each matching 5 bases. Germline V gene sequence: CDR1 SGHNT, CDR2 YENEEA. Between the trimmed V and J ends, which lost 6 bases and 3 bases, there was a span of 24 bases. The CDR3 is 17 residues long. The CDR3 loop is CASSSTGTSGNYYEQYF. The DNA of the CDR3 is TGTGCCAGCAGTTCCACCGGGACCTCCGGCAACTACTACGAGCAGTACTTC.

This chain's CDR3 is CASSLPGRDQPQHF. DNA for the CDR3: TGTGCCAGCAGTTTACCCGGACGGGATCAGCCCCAGCATTTT. The chain couples TRBV28 to TRBJ1-5; unclear D gene. V was shortened by 2 bases and J by 5 bases, with 10 bases between the two germline ends. Looked up from germline, CDR1 is MDHEN and CDR2 is SYDVKM. The CDR3 loop spans 14 amino acids.

DNA for the CDR3: TGCGCCAGCAGCTTGGCGACAGCCAGAGAGGATACGCAGTATTTT. Its protein product is CASSLATAREDTQYF. The chain has TRBV5-1 and TRBJ2-3, with D perhaps matching TRBD1 (5 bases). V lost 0 bases and J 6 bases, leaving 14 bases between the germline ends. Germline V lookup: CDR1 SGHRS, CDR2 YFSETQ. The CDR3 spans 15 residues.

The table lists this clone with a few counts. This rearrangement joins TRBV5-4 to TRBJ1-4; 7 bases are shared with TRBD1. From germline, CDR1 is SGHNT and CDR2 YYREEE (reference sequence). Trimming took 2 bases from V and 0 from J; bases not matched to a gene: 4. CDR3 length: 16 residues. DNA of the CDR3: TGTGCCAGCAGCTTCGGGACAGATGCAACTAATGAAAAACTGTTTTTT. Translating gives CASSFGTDATNEKLFF.

The chain couples TRBV7-3 to TRBJ1-6; D unclear. This CDR3 is 13 amino acids long. From germline, CDR1 is SGHTA and CDR2 FQGTGA. V dropped 3 bases and J dropped 6 bases, with 6 bases sitting between them. The CDR3: CASSLDINSPLHF. The CDR3 DNA reads TGTGCCAGCAGCTTGGATATTAATTCACCCCTCCACTTT.

The chain has TRBV27 and TRBJ2-7, with D tentatively TRBD1 or TRBD2 (5 bases each). V was trimmed by 0 bases and J by 3 bases, leaving 12 bases between them. CDR1 and CDR2 (germline): MNHEY, SMNVEV (reference sequence). CDR3 length equals 15 residues. Here the CDR3 DNA reads TGTGCCAGCAGTTTATCGGGGACGGTGGGCTACGAGCAGTACTTC. It is translated as CASSLSGTVGYEQYF.

The rearrangement joins TRBV28 to TRBJ2-5; D could derive from TRBD1 or TRBD2 (6 bases each). V was clipped by 5 bases and J by 2 bases, with 21 bases between them. This CDR3 comprises 17 residues. Germline V CDR1 and CDR2: MDHEN, SYDVKM. CDR3 DNA sequence: TGTGCCAGCAGTCTTAGCAGACTCGGGGGCGGGCAAGAGACCCAGTACTTC. It codes for CASSLSRLGGGQETQYF.

CDR3: CASSPHDAGVDYNEQFF. CDR3 in DNA: TGTGCCAGCAGCCCACATGATGCGGGAGTCGACTACAATGAGCAGTTCTTC. The V and J genes are TRBV7-9 and TRBJ2-1, with 7 nucleotides matching TRBD2. The CDR3 loop spans 17 amino acids. V lost 5 bases, J lost 3 bases, and 13 bases stayed unmatched. Germline-derived CDR1 and CDR2 are SEHNR and FQNEAQ (reference sequence).

The chain carries TRBV28 and TRBJ1-2; D gene uncertain. The CDR3 spans 10 residues. With 7 bases removed from V and 8 bases from J, the gap between germline ends came to 8 bases. Germline-derived CDR1 and CDR2 are MDHEN and SYDVKM. CDR3 nucleotide sequence: TGTGCCAGCAAGCGGTACGGCTACACCTTC. This gives the protein CASKRYGYTF.

J is TRBJ2-7 and V is TRBV6-1; D might be TRBD1 (6 bases). The CDR3 has 13 residues. The germline V and J ends were trimmed by 1 base and 5 bases, with 9 bases remaining between them. Germline V gene data show CDR1 as MNHNS and CDR2 as SASEGT. CDR3 sequence: CASSEDRDHEQYF. CDR3 DNA sequence: TGTGCCAGCAGTGAAGACAGGGACCACGAGCAGTACTTC.

The rearrangement links TRBV7-9 to TRBJ2-7, with D perhaps assigned TRBD1 or TRBD2 (6 bases each). Trimming took 5 bases from V and 4 from J, leaving 18 bases between them. Germline CDR1 reads SEHNR; CDR2 reads FQNEAQ (reference sequence). The length of the CDR3 is 15 residues. CDR3 DNA: TGTGCCAGCAGCCCTACGCCGGGGGCTCCGTACGAGCAGTACTTC. Translated, it gives CASSPTPGAPYEQYF.

The chain carries TRBV6-5 and TRBJ2-7; 11 bases agree with TRBD1. The V gene end was trimmed by 4 bases and the J gene end by 7 bases; junction bases not matched to a gene: 3. CDR3 length: 13 residues. Germline loops: CDR1 MNHEY, CDR2 SVGAGI. CDR3 sequence: CASSWDRGKEQYF. For the CDR3, the DNA is TGTGCCAGCAGTTGGGACAGGGGGAAGGAGCAGTACTTC.

The count of this clone is one. The rearrangement links TRBV19 to TRBJ1-6, with D uncertain. The CDR3 runs to 15 residues. Between the trimmed V and J ends, which lost 7 bases and 4 bases, there was a span of 14 bases. Germline V gene data show CDR1 as LNHDA and CDR2 as SQIVND (reference sequence). CDR3 DNA: TGTGCCAGTACCCCGAGGGCCGGGTATAATTCACCCCTCCACTTT. It specifies CASTPRAGYNSPLHF.

The rearrangement links TRBV27 to TRBJ2-1; possible D gene TRBD1, 5 bases. This CDR3 is built from 13 residues. Trimming left V 5 bases short and J 5 bases short, with 10 bases between. Germline loops: CDR1 MNHEY, CDR2 SMNVEV (reference sequence). The CDR3: CASSGQGNNEQFF. CDR3 nucleotide sequence: TGTGCCAGCAGTGGGCAGGGCAACAATGAGCAGTTCTTC.

The chain employs TRBV4-3 and TRBJ2-7, with D perhaps TRBD1 (6 bases). The length of the CDR3 is 16 residues. Germline CDR1 reads LGHNA; CDR2 reads YSLEER. V shed 0 bases and J shed 3 bases, with 15 bases lying between them. The CDR3: CASSQDSAGEGYEQYF. CDR3 nucleotide sequence: TGCGCCAGCAGCCAAGATTCGGCAGGGGAAGGCTACGAGCAGTACTTC.

This clone is medium-sized. The chain couples TRBV5-1 to TRBJ2-7, with D possibly matching TRBD1 (6 bases). The CDR3 is 16 amino acids. Deletions cut 4 bases from V and 4 bases from J, with 21 bases between. Germline CDR1 and CDR2: SGHRS and YFSETQ. The CDR3 sequence is CASSPYSDSGTYEQYF. DNA for the CDR3: TGCGCCAGCAGCCCCTACAGCGATTCGGGGACATACGAGCAGTACTTC.

CDR3 DNA: TGTGCCAGCAGCCAAGGTCCGCCGGGACTAGAACAAGAGACCCAGTACTTC. The encoded protein is CASSQGPPGLEQETQYF. V is TRBV4-2 and J is TRBJ2-5, with 8 bases matching TRBD2. Germline CDR1 LGHNA, CDR2 YNFKEQ. This CDR3 contains 17 residues. Germline trimming cut 1 base from V and 2 bases from J; bases unmatched to any gene: 9.